The 22 T cell receptor beta chains listed next were all sequenced from one sample in a study of shared clonotypes between healthy human individuals. The table came from immunoSEQ multiplex PCR; TCRdb's copy has only in-frame clones and leaves some out. The sample shows roughly 640,000 clones, over 65% of them seen only once. Input material: memory CD4+ T cells sorted from blood. The sample's subset: CD45RA-negative fraction. The source of these receptors is a woman in her twenties or thirties in good health.

The rearrangement joins TRBV21-1 to TRBJ2-1; the listed D gene, TRBD2, was not tested against the DNA. TRBV21-1 is described as a pseudogene. This CDR3 is built from 16 residues. CDR3 DNA: TGTGCCAGCAGCAAAGTTACCCGGGACTCCTACAATGAGCAGTTCTTC. Protein sequence: CASSKVTRDSYNEQFF.

The sample holds a few counts of this clone. This sequence joins TRBV11-2 and TRBJ2-3; no reliable D call. Germline V lookup: CDR1 SGHAT, CDR2 FQNNGV. The CDR3 loop spans 16 amino acids. Trimming took 5 bases from V and 0 from J, leaving 15 bases between them. This chain's CDR3 is CASSLGPRSSTDTQYF. CDR3 in DNA: TGTGCCAGCAGCCTCGGGCCCCGTTCTAGCACAGATACGCAGTATTTT.

The V gene is TRBV12-5, the J gene TRBJ1-2; 7 bases line up with TRBD1. V dropped 1 base and J dropped 4; count of bases not matched to a gene: 0. CDR1 is LGHNT and CDR2 is FRNRAP in the germline V gene. This CDR3 spans 13 amino acids. The CDR3 sequence: CASGLGQGYGYTF. Here the CDR3 DNA reads TGTGCTAGTGGTTTGGGACAGGGCTATGGCTACACCTTC.

The sample holds one count of this clone. The chain employs TRBV5-1 and TRBJ2-7; TRBD2 aligns across 10 bases. The length of the CDR3 is 18 residues. The V gene end was trimmed by 2 bases and the J gene end by 3 bases; junction bases not matched to a gene: 14. Germline CDR1 reads SGHRS; CDR2 reads YFSETQ. This CDR3 is CASSLDGYILAGNYEQYF. The CDR3 nucleotides read TGCGCCAGCAGCTTAGACGGTTACATACTAGCGGGGAACTACGAGCAGTACTTC.

The rearrangement joins TRBV5-6 to TRBJ2-4; D might be TRBD2 (7 bases). The CDR3 loop spans 17 amino acids. CDR1 is SGHDT, CDR2 YYEEEE, per germline. The V gene lost 2 bases and the J gene lost 2 bases, with 17 bases spanning the gap. CDR3 in amino acids: CASSLGGLADTKNIQYF. The DNA of the CDR3 is TGTGCCAGCAGCTTAGGGGGGCTAGCGGACACCAAAAACATTCAGTACTTC. The full variable domain, rest sourced from reference TRBV5-6 and TRBJ2-4, is DAGVTQSPTHLIKTRGQQVTLRCSPKSGHDTVSWYQQALGQGPQFIFQYYEEEERQRGNFPDRFSGHQFPNYSSELNVNALLLGDSALYLCASSLGGLADTKNIQYFGAGTRLSVL.

The J gene is TRBJ2-1, the V gene TRBV29-1, with 7 bases fitting TRBD2. J gave up 7 bases and V 6 bases, and 6 bases lay outside the gene matches. This CDR3 contains 12 residues. Germline values: CDR1 SQVTM, CDR2 ANQGSEA. CDR3 sequence: CSVLSGTNEQFF. CDR3 DNA: TGCAGCGTCCTCAGCGGGACGAATGAGCAGTTCTTC.

This sequence joins TRBV28 and TRBJ2-1; the D gene is possibly TRBD1 (6 bases). This CDR3 has 17 amino acids. CDR1 is MDHEN, CDR2 SYDVKM, per germline. V lost 4 bases and J 8 bases, leaving 24 bases between the germline ends. This CDR3 is CASSSSPPGTTSDEQFF. The CDR3 DNA sequence: TGTGCCAGCAGTTCATCCCCTCCGGGGACAACGAGTGATGAGCAGTTCTTC.

The rearrangement links TRBV6-6 to TRBJ2-7, with D tentatively TRBD1 (6 bases). The germline CDR1 and CDR2 sequences are MNHNY and SVGAGI (reference sequence). Trimming left V 8 bases short and J 1 base short, with 15 bases between. This CDR3 has 14 amino acids. CDR3 sequence reads: CASREIQGSYEQYF. DNA of the CDR3: TGTGCCAGCCGAGAAATACAGGGTTCCTACGAGCAGTACTTC.

The genes are TRBV5-1 and TRBJ1-1; 8 nucleotides match TRBD1. CDR3 size: 14 residues. Germline lookup yields CDR1 SGHRS and CDR2 YFSETQ. V gave up 5 bases and J gave up 4 bases; unmatched junction bases: 7. Here the CDR3 reads CASSMGTGGTEAFF. CDR3 nucleotides: TGCGCCAGCAGTATGGGGACAGGAGGCACTGAAGCTTTCTTT.

The chain couples TRBV2 to TRBJ2-1; tentatively, D is TRBD2 (5 bases). In germline, CDR1 is SNHLY, CDR2 FYNNEI. There are 14 residues in the CDR3. Trimming shortened V by 3 bases and J by 10 bases, and 16 bases separated the two germline ends. Here the CDR3 DNA reads TGTGCCAGCAGTGACCCCGGAGGCCCCCCGGAGCAGTTCTTC. Its translation: CASSDPGGPPEQFF.

The sample holds one count of this clone. This chain connects TRBV27 to TRBJ2-2, with a weak D call TRBD2 (6 bases). The CDR3 has 14 amino acids. V was pared by 7 bases and J by 7 bases, with 16 bases between. Germline V gene sequence: CDR1 MNHEY, CDR2 SMNVEV (reference sequence). The CDR3 sequence: CASTRGNGYGELFF. CDR3 sequence (DNA): TGTGCCAGCACCCGCGGGAACGGGTACGGGGAGCTGTTTTTT.

The chain employs TRBV20-1 and TRBJ1-2; D call uncertain. CDR1 is DFQATT, CDR2 SNEGSKA, per germline (reference sequence). The CDR3 sequence is 11 residues long. The germline V and J ends were trimmed by 7 bases and 8 bases, with 14 bases remaining between them. CDR3 coding DNA: TGCAGTGTACAGACGTGGGAGGGCTACACCTTC. The encoded protein is CSVQTWEGYTF.

The genes are TRBV28 and TRBJ2-2, with 8 bases matching TRBD2. Germline assignment: CDR1 MDHEN and CDR2 SYDVKM. The V gene end was trimmed by 7 bases and the J gene end by 9 bases; junction bases not matched to a gene: 13. The CDR3 is 15 residues long. Written as DNA, the CDR3 is TGTGCCAGCAATATTGGGGGGACTAGTACCAGGGAGCTGTTTTTT. Protein product: CASNIGGTSTRELFF. Full variable domain (remainder filled in from reference TRBV28 and TRBJ2-2): DVKVTQSSRYLVKRTGEKVFLECVQDMDHENMFWYRQDPGLGLRLIYFSYDVKMKEKGDIPEGYSVSREKKERFSLILESASTNQTSMYLCASNIGGTSTRELFFGEGSRLTVL.

The genes are TRBV9 and TRBJ2-1; D remains unclear. The CDR3 consists of 14 residues. V lost 4 bases and J lost 5, with 13 bases in between. Per germline, CDR1 SGDLS and CDR2 YYNGEE. The CDR3 protein is CASSKEDHNNEQFF. The CDR3 DNA follows: TGTGCCAGCAGCAAAGAGGACCACAACAATGAGCAGTTCTTC.

The rearrangement uses TRBV4-1 and TRBJ2-2, with a tentative D call TRBD1 (6 bases). Germline V gene data show CDR1 as MGHRA and CDR2 as YSYEKL. V lost 0 bases and J 8 bases, leaving 13 bases between the germline ends. This CDR3 has 15 amino acids. CDR3 region: CASSQETGYQGELFF. The CDR3 DNA reads TGCGCCAGCAGCCAAGAGACAGGTTATCAAGGGGAGCTGTTTTTT.

This clone was seen once. The sample carries other DNA sequences with the same CDR3. J is TRBJ1-5 and V is TRBV2; 10 bases map to TRBD1. Germline CDR1 and CDR2: SNHLY and FYNNEI. CDR3 length equals 14 residues. The ends lost 6 bases at V and 4 bases at J; junction bases unmatched: 3. The CDR3 nucleotides are TGTGCCAGCAGCAGACAGGGGGCTAATCAGCCCCAGCATTTT. It translates to CASSRQGANQPQHF.

Regarding this clone: Other DNA sequences from this sample encode an identical CDR3 as well. This rearrangement joins TRBV5-1 to TRBJ2-1; 14 bases are shared with TRBD2. Losses at the gene ends were 5 bases for V and 6 bases for J; bases not matched to a gene: 4. The CDR3 consists of 15 residues. Germline loops: CDR1 SGHRS, CDR2 YFSETQ. DNA for the CDR3: TGCGCCAGCAGTTCGGGACTAGCGGGAGTCAATGAGCAGTTCTTC. Amino acids: CASSSGLAGVNEQFF.

This chain links TRBV7-8 with TRBJ2-7, with D maybe TRBD2 (6 bases). Germline V CDR1 and CDR2: SGHVS, FQNEAQ. V lost 2 bases to trimming and J lost 3 bases, with 20 bases between them. This CDR3 is built from 17 residues. The CDR3 loop reads CASSLPFWRDRYYEQYF. DNA of the CDR3: TGTGCCAGCAGCTTACCTTTTTGGAGGGACCGATACTACGAGCAGTACTTC.

The rearrangement uses TRBV28 and TRBJ2-1; D might be TRBD1 (6 bases). CDR3 length: 19 residues. The germline V gene has CDR1 MDHEN and CDR2 SYDVKM. With 3 bases removed from V and 3 bases from J, the gap between germline ends came to 24 bases. CDR3 DNA sequence: TGTGCCAGCAGTTTCAGACCAGGGGTCGCGTTTTTAGGCTACAATGAGCAGTTCTTC. Residues: CASSFRPGVAFLGYNEQFF.

The CDR3 reads CASSSQRGRGLVTGELFF. The CDR3 coding sequence is TGTGCCAGCAGCTCCCAACGGGGGAGGGGGCTAGTCACCGGGGAGCTGTTTTTT. The gene calls are TRBV11-2 and TRBJ2-2; D may correspond to TRBD1 or TRBD2 (7 bases each). CDR3 length: 18 residues. Germline loops: CDR1 SGHAT, CDR2 FQNNGV. The V gene lost 4 bases and the J gene lost 4 bases, with 22 bases spanning the gap.

The CDR3 region is CASSILRTSGSYEQYF. DNA of the CDR3: TGTGCCAGTAGTATCCTCCGGACTAGCGGGAGCTACGAGCAGTACTTC. This chain uses TRBV19 with TRBJ2-7; 13 positions match TRBD2. The trim removed 3 bases at V and 3 bases at J, leaving 5 bases unmatched. CDR1 LNHDA and CDR2 SQIVND come from the germline V gene (reference sequence). This CDR3 has 16 residues.

The genes are TRBV18 and TRBJ2-7; the match to TRBD1 covers 11 bases. The germline gives CDR1 KGHSH, CDR2 LQKENI. The CDR3 consists of 15 residues. V lost 5 bases, J lost 4 bases, and 7 bases stayed unmatched. The CDR3 DNA follows: TGTGCCAGCTCAGCCGCCGGGACAGGGGGATACGAGCAGTACTTC. It encodes CASSAAGTGGYEQYF.